Listed here are 19 T cell receptor beta chains from one sample, sequenced in a study of CXCR3-negative and CXCR3-positive naive CD8 T cells. Each TRB cDNA library was prepared by 5' RACE (with UMI labels). TCRdb re-called the 5' RACE reads and gives one entry per CDR3 protein, without DNA. The specimen's table records over 150,000 distinct CDR3 sequences. These receptors' antigens are unknown. Study-level points and caveats: Naive cells with CXCR3 showed TRB CDR3s that were more hydrophobic than those in CXCR3-negative naive cells.

Sequenced material: naive CXCR3+ CD8+ T cells from blood. Subset reported: CD45RO-CCR7+CD27+CD95- naive CD8+ T cells expressing CXCR3 (TNR3+). Receptors were obtained from a human donor in good health. Some clones in this sample may be carry-over from other donors' samples.

The genes are TRBV6-5 and TRBJ2-1; the TCRdb D gene call, TRBD2, has no DNA to confirm it. Germline lookup yields CDR1 MNHEY and CDR2 SVGAGI. This CDR3 is built from 20 residues. The CDR3 region is CASSYSTVSGGFSSYNEQFF.

The rearrangement links TRBV20-1 to TRBJ2-1. In germline, CDR1 is DFQATT, CDR2 SNEGSKA (reference sequence). CDR3 size: 13 residues. CDR3 residues: CSAILGTYNEQFF.

The J gene is TRBJ2-7, the V gene TRBV5-1. The CDR3 runs 14 residues. The germline V gene encodes CDR1 SGHRS and CDR2 YFSETQ. This chain's CDR3 is CASSFLSVTYEQYF. The full variable domain, its missing parts supplied by reference TRBV5-1 and TRBJ2-7, is KAGVTQTPRYLIKTRGQQVTLSCSPISGHRSVSWYQQTPGQGLQFLFEYFSETQRNKGNFPGRFSGRQFSNSRSEMNVSTLELGDSALYLCASSFLSVTYEQYFGPGTRLTVT.

The chain couples TRBV28 to TRBJ2-2. There are 14 residues in the CDR3. CDR1 is MDHEN and CDR2 is SYDVKM in the germline V gene. The CDR3 here is CASTEYANTGELFF.

V and J are TRBV28 and TRBJ2-7; TCRdb names TRBD2, which stays unverified in the absence of DNA. The CDR3 is 16 residues long. The germline CDR1 and CDR2 sequences are MDHEN and SYDVKM. The CDR3 loop is CASNPRAPGLNYKQYF. Drawing the rest from reference TRBV28 and TRBJ2-7, the complete variable domain is DVKVTQSSRYLVKRTGEKVFLECVQDMDHENMFWYRQDPGLGLRLIYFSYDVKMKEKGDIPEGYSVSREKKERFSLILESASTNQTSMYLCASNPRAPGLNYKQYFGPGTRLTVT.

The chain combines TRBV5-1 with TRBJ1-1; there is no DNA to check the TCRdb D call of TRBD1. This CDR3 contains 15 residues. Germline CDR1 and CDR2: SGHRS and YFSETQ. The CDR3 loop is CASSLEWGHGTEAFF.

The chain links TRBV7-9 to TRBJ1-1. This CDR3 spans 14 amino acids. The germline gives CDR1 SEHNR, CDR2 FQNEAQ (reference sequence). CDR3 in amino acids: CASTVGFGNTEAFF.

The chain employs TRBV11-2 and TRBJ2-1; TCRdb outputs TRBD1, but without DNA this stays unchecked. The CDR3 has 16 amino acids. In germline, CDR1 is SGHAT, CDR2 FQNNGV. CDR3 loop: CASSAPDRGPYNEQFF.

This sequence joins TRBV6-5 and TRBJ2-3. This CDR3 spans 14 amino acids. Germline values: CDR1 MNHEY, CDR2 SVGAGI. The CDR3 sequence: CASSYGRWTDTQYF.

The CDR3 reads CASSLRTRRSSYNEQFF. The chain links TRBV12-1 to TRBJ2-1; the D call from TCRdb, TRBD2, cannot be confirmed without DNA. TRBV12-1 is a listed pseudogene. This CDR3 comprises 17 residues.

CDR3 sequence: CASSVEQINTEAFF. The chain joins TRBV9 to TRBJ1-1. CDR1 and CDR2 (germline): SGDLS, YYNGEE. The CDR3 is 14 residues long.

CDR3: CSVVSFTSTDTQYF. The chain links TRBV29-1 to TRBJ2-3. Germline V gene sequence: CDR1 SQVTM, CDR2 ANQGSEA. CDR3 length: 14 amino acids.

The gene calls are TRBV7-2 and TRBJ2-7. Germline V gene lookup returns CDR1 SGHTA and CDR2 FQGNSA. The CDR3 totals 14 residues. The CDR3 reads CASSLVAFSYEQYF.

V is TRBV12-3 or TRBV12-4 and J is TRBJ1-2; absent DNA, TCRdb's TRBD1 call cannot be checked. CDR3 length: 15 amino acids. The CDR3 loop is CASSFSGTGAGGYTF.

The chain has TRBV5-1 and TRBJ2-1; TCRdb designates TRBD1, a call that cannot be tested without DNA. Germline lookup yields CDR1 SGHRS and CDR2 YFSETQ. The CDR3 contains 17 residues. CDR3 sequence: CASSLDVAGPSWGEQFF. Supplemented by reference TRBV5-1 and TRBJ2-1, the full variable domain reads KAGVTQTPRYLIKTRGQQVTLSCSPISGHRSVSWYQQTPGQGLQFLFEYFSETQRNKGNFPGRFSGRQFSNSRSEMNVSTLELGDSALYLCASSLDVAGPSWGEQFFGPGTRLTVL.

V and J are TRBV20-1 and TRBJ2-7. CDR1 and CDR2 (germline): DFQATT, SNEGSKA (reference sequence). This CDR3 spans 13 amino acids. CDR3 in amino acids: CSVHPASQYEQYF.

This sequence joins TRBV4-2 and TRBJ2-7; as DNA is missing, the TRBD1 call by TCRdb cannot be tested. Germline V gene data show CDR1 as LGHNA and CDR2 as YNFKEQ. The length of the CDR3 is 18 residues. The CDR3 sequence: CDSSQGPVGQGSSYEQYF.

The V call is TRBV10-3, the J call TRBJ2-7; TCRdb's D gene call, TRBD2, goes unchecked for lack of DNA. The length of the CDR3 is 16 residues. Germline V gene sequence: CDR1 ENHRY, CDR2 SYGVKD. The CDR3 spells CAIRTPKGTTEDEQYF.

V gene TRBV15 combines with J gene TRBJ1-2; the D call from TCRdb, TRBD1, cannot be confirmed without DNA. Germline V CDR1 and CDR2: LNHNV, YYDKDF (reference sequence). The CDR3 runs 14 residues. CDR3 residues: CATSIETGGYGYTF.